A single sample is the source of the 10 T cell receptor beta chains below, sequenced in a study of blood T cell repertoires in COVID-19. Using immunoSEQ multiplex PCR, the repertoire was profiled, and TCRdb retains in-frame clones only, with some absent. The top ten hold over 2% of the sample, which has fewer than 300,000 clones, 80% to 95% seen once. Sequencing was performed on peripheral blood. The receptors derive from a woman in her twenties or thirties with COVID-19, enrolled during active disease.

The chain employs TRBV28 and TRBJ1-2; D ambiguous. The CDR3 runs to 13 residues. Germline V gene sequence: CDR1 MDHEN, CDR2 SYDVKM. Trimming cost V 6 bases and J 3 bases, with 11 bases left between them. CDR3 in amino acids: CASSQPQDYGYTF. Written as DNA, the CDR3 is TGTGCCAGCAGCCAACCCCAGGACTATGGCTACACCTTC.

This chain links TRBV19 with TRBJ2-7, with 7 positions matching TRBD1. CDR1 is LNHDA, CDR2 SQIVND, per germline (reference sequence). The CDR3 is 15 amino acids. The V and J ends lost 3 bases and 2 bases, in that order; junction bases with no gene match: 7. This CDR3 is CASSINFGQAYEQYF. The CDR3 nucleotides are TGTGCCAGTAGTATTAATTTCGGACAGGCCTACGAGCAGTACTTC.

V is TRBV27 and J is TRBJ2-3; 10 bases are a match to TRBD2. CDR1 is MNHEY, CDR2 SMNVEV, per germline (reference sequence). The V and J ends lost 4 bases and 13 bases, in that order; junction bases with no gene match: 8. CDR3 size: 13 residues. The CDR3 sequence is CASSWTSGVKEYF. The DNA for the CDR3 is TGTGCCAGCAGTTGGACTAGCGGCGTTAAGGAGTATTTT.

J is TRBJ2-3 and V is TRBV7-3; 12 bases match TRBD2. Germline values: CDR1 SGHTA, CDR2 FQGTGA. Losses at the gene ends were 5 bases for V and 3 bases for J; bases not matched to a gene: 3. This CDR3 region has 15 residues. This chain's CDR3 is CASSIGLAGTDTQYF. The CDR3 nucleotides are TGTGCCAGCAGCATCGGACTAGCGGGGACAGATACGCAGTATTTT. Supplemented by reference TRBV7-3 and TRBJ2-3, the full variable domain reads GAGVSQTPSNKVTEKGKYVELRCDPISGHTALYWYRQSLGQGPEFLIYFQGTGAADDSGLPNDRFFAVRPEGSVSTLKIQRTERGDSAVYLCASSIGLAGTDTQYFGPGTRLTVL.

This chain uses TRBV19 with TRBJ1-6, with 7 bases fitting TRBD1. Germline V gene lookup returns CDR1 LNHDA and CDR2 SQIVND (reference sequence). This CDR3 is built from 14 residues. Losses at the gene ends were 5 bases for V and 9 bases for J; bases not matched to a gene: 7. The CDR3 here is CASSPARGSSPLHF. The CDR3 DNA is TGTGCCAGTAGTCCGGCCAGGGGGAGTTCACCCCTCCACTTT.

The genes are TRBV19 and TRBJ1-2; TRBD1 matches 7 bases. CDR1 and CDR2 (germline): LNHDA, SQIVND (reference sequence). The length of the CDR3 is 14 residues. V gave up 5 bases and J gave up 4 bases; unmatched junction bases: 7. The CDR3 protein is CASSQTGARYGYTF. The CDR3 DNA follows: TGTGCCAGTAGTCAAACAGGGGCACGCTATGGCTACACCTTC.

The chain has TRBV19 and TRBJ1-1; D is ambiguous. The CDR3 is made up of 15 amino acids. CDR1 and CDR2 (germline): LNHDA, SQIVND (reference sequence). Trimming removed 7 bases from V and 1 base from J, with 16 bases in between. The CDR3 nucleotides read TGTGCCAGTACCCCAGCCTGGCGAGGGAACACTGAAGCTTTCTTT. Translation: CASTPAWRGNTEAFF. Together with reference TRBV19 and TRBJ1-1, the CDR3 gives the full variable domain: DGGITQSPKYLFRKEGQNVTLSCEQNLNHDAMYWYRQDPGQGLRLIYYSQIVNDFQKGDIAEGYSVSREKKESFPLTVTSAQKNPTAFYLCASTPAWRGNTEAFFGQGTRLTVV.

The CDR3 bases are TGTGCCAGCAGCTCGGACACTGAAGCTTTCTTT. Its translation is CASSSDTEAFF. This chain connects TRBV5-4 to TRBJ1-1; the D is unclear. This CDR3 spans 11 amino acids. Trimming removed 3 bases at V and 3 bases at J, with 3 bases between. The V gene's germline CDR1 is SGHNT and CDR2 YYREEE (reference sequence). The full variable domain, with the rest looked up from reference TRBV5-4 and TRBJ1-1, is ETGVTQSPTHLIKTRGQQVTLRCSSQSGHNTVSWYQQALGQGPQFIFQYYREEENGRGNFPPRFSGLQFPNYSSELNVNALELDDSALYLCASSSDTEAFFGQGTRLTVV.

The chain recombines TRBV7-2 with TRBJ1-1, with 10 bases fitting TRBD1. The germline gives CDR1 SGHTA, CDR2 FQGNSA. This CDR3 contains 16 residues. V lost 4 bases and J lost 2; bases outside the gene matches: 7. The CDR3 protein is CASSSRQGAQNTEAFF. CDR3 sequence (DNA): TGTGCCAGCAGCTCAAGACAGGGGGCCCAAAACACTGAAGCTTTCTTT.

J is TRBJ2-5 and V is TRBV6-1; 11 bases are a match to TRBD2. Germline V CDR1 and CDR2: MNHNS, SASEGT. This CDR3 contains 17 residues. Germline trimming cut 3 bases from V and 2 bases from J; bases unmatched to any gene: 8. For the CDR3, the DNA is TGTGCCAGCAGTGAGACTAGCGGGATCGCGGAGCAAGAGACCCAGTACTTC. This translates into CASSETSGIAEQETQYF.